This entry lists 20 T cell receptor beta chains sequenced from one sample in a study of T-cell reconstitution after alpha-beta-depleted transplantation in children. Unique molecular identifiers were used in preparing the TCRbeta library. TCRdb processed the PCR reads anew with MiXCR; each CDR3 protein has one entry. Of around 380,000 distinct CDR3 sequences listed, under 13% are singletons. Source: PBMCs from the stem cell graft donor, taken from the stem cell graft. Source of these receptors: a human donor who donated a stem cell graft to a child with acute myeloid leukemia.

This clonotype was observed a handful of times. V usage is TRBV5-1 and J usage is TRBJ2-3, with 16 bases identical to TRBD2. Germline loops: CDR1 SGHRS, CDR2 YFSETQ. The length of the CDR3 is 18 residues. Trimming cost V 4 bases and J 1 base; bases outside gene matches: 6. The CDR3 nucleotides read TGCGCCAGCAGCCCGGGACTAGCGGGGGGGCCTGGCACAGATACGCAGTATTTT. The encoded protein is CASSPGLAGGPGTDTQYF.

This clonotype was recorded a few times. The chain has TRBV9 and TRBJ2-1; D gene uncertain. The CDR3 spans 16 residues. Germline V gives CDR1 SGDLS, CDR2 YYNGEE. With 0 bases removed from V and 5 bases from J, the gap between germline ends came to 15 bases. As DNA, the CDR3 is TGTGCCAGCAGCGTAGACGGTGGTGGTATGGACAATGAGCAGTTCTTC. Its translation: CASSVDGGGMDNEQFF.

The table lists this clonotype with many counts. The V gene is TRBV2, the J gene TRBJ1-4; D not certain. Deletions cut 7 bases from V and 0 bases from J, with 9 bases between. This CDR3 spans 14 amino acids. Germline V lookup: CDR1 SNHLY, CDR2 FYNNEI. The CDR3 is CASTSPATNEKLFF. CDR3 bases: TGTGCCAGCACCTCGCCTGCAACTAATGAAAAACTGTTTTTT. Variable domain in full (rest from reference TRBV2 and TRBJ1-4): EPEVTQTPSHQVTQMGQEVILRCVPISNHLYFYWYRQILGQKVEFLVSFYNNEISEKSEIFDDQFSVERPDGSNFTLKIRSTKLEDSAMYFCASTSPATNEKLFFGSGTQLSVL.

This clonotype was seen ten or more times. The chain recombines TRBV6-2 or TRBV6-3 with TRBJ1-5; D possibly corresponds to TRBD1 (5 bases). In germline, CDR1 is MNHEY, CDR2 SVGEGT. V was cut by 8 bases and J by 15 bases, with 14 bases left in between. The CDR3 sequence is 10 residues long. CDR3 sequence reads: CASGGSARHF. The CDR3, as DNA: TGTGCCAGCGGGGGATCCGCCAGGCATTTT.

A remark on this clonotype: A much larger clonotype is one base distant, so this may be a read error. This chain connects TRBV7-2 to TRBJ2-1; TRBD2 aligns across 11 bases. The CDR3 loop spans 16 amino acids. With 2 bases clipped from V and 14 bases from J, the junction kept 14 bases outside the gene matches. Germline V gives CDR1 SGHTA, CDR2 FQGNSA. The CDR3: CASSLNSGRAQEWEFF. CDR3 DNA: TGTGCCAGCAGCTTAAATAGCGGGAGGGCCCAAGAGTGGGAGTTCTTC.

The V gene is TRBV6-1, the J gene TRBJ1-6; 8 nucleotides align to TRBD1. The CDR3 is made up of 14 amino acids. CDR1 and CDR2 (germline): MNHNS, SASEGT. V lost 6 bases and J lost 4; bases outside the gene matches: 2. CDR3 in amino acids: CASSRDRYNSPLHF. The DNA for the CDR3 is TGTGCCAGCAGCCGGGACAGGTATAATTCACCCCTCCACTTT.

This clonotype was observed many times. The chain uses TRBV20-1 and TRBJ2-1; no clear D gene. This CDR3 has 15 amino acids. Germline V gene sequence: CDR1 DFQATT, CDR2 SNEGSKA (reference sequence). The V and J ends lost 0 bases and 0 bases respectively, with 9 bases between them. This CDR3 reads CSARDPRNSYNEQFF. For the CDR3, the DNA is TGCAGTGCTAGAGATCCACGGAACTCCTACAATGAGCAGTTCTTC.

This clonotype was detected ten times or more. The J gene is TRBJ2-5, the V gene TRBV29-1, with 11 bases fitting TRBD1. The junction had 4 bases not matched to a gene; V was cut back by 3 bases and J by 4 bases. Germline values: CDR1 SQVTM, CDR2 ANQGSEA. This CDR3 is built from 14 residues. The CDR3 loop reads CSVDGQGAGETQYF. In DNA, the CDR3 is TGCAGCGTTGACGGACAGGGGGCAGGAGAGACCCAGTACTTC.

This clonotype was detected a few times. V gene TRBV4-3 combines with J gene TRBJ2-3; 8 bases line up with TRBD1. Germline lookup yields CDR1 LGHNA and CDR2 YSLEER. The CDR3 totals 16 residues. The V and J ends lost 4 bases and 4 bases, in that order; junction bases with no gene match: 10. In DNA form, the CDR3 reads TGCGCCAGCAGCCGCGGGACAGGTTTGGGGGCAGATACGCAGTATTTT. Translated: CASSRGTGLGADTQYF.

This clonotype was recorded many times. This chain links TRBV9 with TRBJ1-4, with TRBD1 matching over 9 bases. Germline loops: CDR1 SGDLS, CDR2 YYNGEE. The CDR3 contains 16 residues. After removal of 2 bases from V and 9 bases from J, the junction contained 11 bases not matched to a gene. CDR3 nucleotide sequence: TGTGCCAGCAGCGTCGCTGGGGGACAGGGACAACAAAAACTGTTTTTT. This gives the protein CASSVAGGQGQQKLFF.

This clonotype was recorded at least ten times. V gene TRBV12-3 or TRBV12-4 combines with J gene TRBJ2-7; D unresolved. The CDR3 has 15 amino acids. The V and J ends lost 2 bases and 5 bases respectively, with 16 bases between them. The CDR3: CASSLTAGLSDEQYF. DNA for the CDR3: TGTGCCAGCAGTTTAACTGCTGGGTTGAGTGACGAGCAGTACTTC.

This clonotype was counted a few times. The CDR3 nucleotides are TGTGCCAGTAGTCGGACCGCGAGCTCCTACGAGCAGTACTTC. It translates to CASSRTASSYEQYF. The chain joins TRBV19 to TRBJ2-7; D is undetermined. The CDR3 is 14 amino acids. Trimming pared 5 bases from V and 0 bases from J, leaving 11 bases between. The germline gives CDR1 LNHDA, CDR2 SQIVND (reference sequence).

The rearrangement joins TRBV18 to TRBJ2-5; D gene ambiguous. The CDR3 is 12 residues long. V was clipped by 3 bases and J by 3 bases, with 5 bases between them. The germline V gene has CDR1 KGHSH and CDR2 LQKENI. CDR3 in DNA: TGTGCCAGCTCACCCGACGAAGAGACCCAGTACTTC. Translation gives CASSPDEETQYF.

Ten or more counts support this clonotype. The chain recombines TRBV2 with TRBJ2-7; perhaps TRBD1 as D (6 bases). The germline V gene has CDR1 SNHLY and CDR2 FYNNEI. V lost 5 bases to trimming and J lost 4 bases, with 9 bases between them. This CDR3 spans 12 amino acids. CDR3 DNA: TGTGCCAGCAGTTCCGGGACATACGAGCAGTACTTC. Its protein product is CASSSGTYEQYF.

This chain connects TRBV2 to TRBJ1-2; D gene unclear. CDR1 is SNHLY, CDR2 FYNNEI, per germline. Trimming pared 0 bases from V and 1 base from J, leaving 6 bases between. This CDR3 has 14 amino acids. CDR3 nucleotides: TGTGCCAGCAGTGAAGCGCCGGTTAACTATGGCTACACCTTC. It yields the protein CASSEAPVNYGYTF.

This clonotype was found a few times. V usage is TRBV27 and J usage is TRBJ2-7, with TRBD1 as a possible D gene (6 bases). The germline V gene encodes CDR1 MNHEY and CDR2 SMNVEV (reference sequence). The V gene lost 2 bases and the J gene lost 0 bases, with 8 bases spanning the gap. This CDR3 is built from 14 residues. Here the CDR3 DNA reads TGTGCCAGCAGTTTAGACAGGTACTCCTACGAGCAGTACGTC. Translated: CASSLDRYSYEQYV.

This clonotype turned up a few times. An end of the junction does not agree with germline; a read error may underlie this. The rearrangement links TRBV7-2 to TRBJ2-7; 10 positions agree with TRBD1. The V gene's germline CDR1 is SGHTA and CDR2 FQGNSA. CDR3 size: 19 residues. The CDR3 DNA is TGTGCCAGCAGCTTAGCAAACCCGGGACAGGGGCCTCTTTCCTCCGAGCAGTACTTC. The encoded protein is CASSLANPGQGPLSSEQYF.

The chain recombines TRBV20-1 with TRBJ2-5; D might be TRBD2 (6 bases). Trimming left V 0 bases short and J 1 base short, with 12 bases between. CDR1 DFQATT and CDR2 SNEGSKA come from the germline V gene (reference sequence). CDR3 size: 15 residues. CDR3 coding DNA: TGCAGTGCTAGAGACGCGGGAAGTACCCAAGAGACCCAGTACTTC. It translates to CSARDAGSTQETQYF.

This clonotype appeared a few times. The chain has TRBV5-5 and TRBJ2-1; 8 nucleotides line up with TRBD1. Trimming took 4 bases from V and 16 from J; bases not matched to a gene: 7. The CDR3 sequence is 11 residues long. Germline V gene data show CDR1 as SGHKS and CDR2 as YYEKEE (reference sequence). The CDR3 DNA is TGTGCCAGCAGCCAGGACAGGGAAGGTTTCTTC. This encodes CASSQDREGFF.

The V gene is TRBV12-3 or TRBV12-4, the J gene TRBJ1-1; maybe TRBD1 (5 bases). CDR3 length equals 13 residues. V dropped 4 bases and J dropped 3 bases, with 9 bases sitting between them. The CDR3 loop is CASSSRGHTEAFF. DNA of the CDR3: TGTGCCAGCAGTTCCCGGGGCCACACTGAAGCTTTCTTT.